Sequencing of this T cell receptor beta chain was carried out in a study of T cell changes during pregnancy in multiple sclerosis. The CDR3 has 13 amino acids. The V gene lost 5 bases and the J gene lost 0 bases, with 9 bases spanning the gap. The germline CDR1 and CDR2 sequences are SGHRS and YFSETQ. The repertoire was sequenced with immunoSEQ multiplex PCR; TCRdb's copy has only in-frame clones and lacks some. The sample has about 83,000 clones, 91% seen once. The source was PBMCs, collected in the first trimester of pregnancy. The source of this sequence is a female donor in good health, serving as a control in a pregnancy study. Some clones in this sample may be carry-over from other donors' samples. The V and J genes are TRBV5-1 and TRBJ2-7; maybe TRBD1 (5 bases). The CDR3 here is CASRGQISYEQYF. For the CDR3, the DNA is TGCGCCAGCAGGGGGCAAATCTCCTACGAGCAGTACTTC.